These 30 T cell receptor beta chains were sequenced from one sample in a study of blood T cell repertoires in COVID-19. Generated by immunoSEQ multiplex PCR, the TCRdb table keeps only in-frame clones and is missing some. The sample consists of around 200,000 clones, about nine tenths of them appearing once. The sequenced sample consisted of PBMCs or T cells enriched from blood (not recorded which). The source is a man aged 25-40 years who had recovered from COVID-19.

The chain employs TRBV5-4 and TRBJ2-2, with 12 bases identical to TRBD1. This CDR3 region has 15 residues. V trimming: 5 bases; J trimming: 5 bases; junction bases outside the gene matches: 4. CDR1 and CDR2 from the germline V gene are SGHNT and YYREEE (reference sequence). This CDR3 reads CASRTGQGATGELFF. CDR3 DNA sequence: TGTGCCAGCAGAACGGGACAGGGGGCAACCGGGGAGCTGTTTTTT.

This clone was seen only once. The chain has TRBV7-9 and TRBJ2-7; a weak D match, TRBD2 (6 bases). The V gene's germline CDR1 is SEHNR and CDR2 FQNEAQ (reference sequence). V lost 1 base to trimming and J lost 2 bases, with 15 bases between them. The CDR3 extends over 16 amino acids. The chain's CDR3 is CASSLVEGLRPYEQYF. The DNA of the CDR3 is TGTGCCAGCAGCTTAGTGGAGGGGCTTAGGCCCTACGAGCAGTACTTC. Using reference TRBV7-9 and TRBJ2-7 for the parts outside the CDR3, the full variable domain is DTGVSQNPRHKITKRGQNVTFRCDPISEHNRLYWYRQTLGQGPEFLTYFQNEAQLEKSRLLSDRFSAERPKGSFSTLEIQRTEQGDSAMYLCASSLVEGLRPYEQYFGPGTRLTVT.

V gene TRBV7-2 combines with J gene TRBJ1-2; D is possibly TRBD1 (6 bases). Trimming removed 1 base from V and 4 bases from J, with 7 bases in between. From germline, CDR1 is SGHTA and CDR2 FQGNSA. CDR3 length equals 13 residues. The CDR3 here is CASSLVQGYGYTF. The CDR3 nucleotides read TGTGCCAGCAGCTTAGTACAGGGCTATGGCTACACCTTC.

The chain recombines TRBV6-1 with TRBJ1-5, with TRBD1 identical over 8 bases. Germline trimming cut 0 bases from V and 7 bases from J; bases unmatched to any gene: 20. Germline loops: CDR1 MNHNS, CDR2 SASEGT. The CDR3 length is 20 residues. CDR3 loop: CASSEAEGARGQAPGQPQHF. The DNA for the CDR3 is TGTGCCAGCAGTGAAGCTGAGGGGGCAAGGGGACAGGCACCGGGGCAGCCCCAGCATTTT.

The chain carries TRBV7-9 and TRBJ2-3; 7 positions agree with TRBD2. The CDR3 has 14 amino acids. The V segment lost 3 bases and the J segment 4 bases; nucleotides outside the gene matches: 4. CDR1 SEHNR and CDR2 FQNEAQ come from the germline V gene (reference sequence). CDR3 nucleotides: TGTGCCAGCAGCTTCGGCGGGAGTGCAGATACGCAGTATTTT. Its translation: CASSFGGSADTQYF.

The rearrangement uses TRBV6-5 and TRBJ2-7, with 9 bases lining up with TRBD2. This CDR3 spans 15 amino acids. CDR1 and CDR2 from the germline V gene are MNHEY and SVGAGI. The V and J ends lost 4 bases and 3 bases, in that order; junction bases with no gene match: 7. CDR3 nucleotides: TGTGCCAGCAGTTTGGGAGCGGGGGGAATCTACGAGCAGTACTTC. This codes for CASSLGAGGIYEQYF.

The chain recombines TRBV28 with TRBJ2-5; 8 nucleotides line up with TRBD2. There are 16 residues in the CDR3. The germline CDR1 and CDR2 sequences are MDHEN and SYDVKM. J was trimmed by 1 base and V by 4 bases; bases with no gene match: 8. CDR3 nucleotides: TGTGCCAGCAGTTATACTAGCGGAACCGCCCAAGAGACCCAGTACTTC. Residues: CASSYTSGTAQETQYF.

This rearrangement joins TRBV13 to TRBJ2-2, with D possibly being TRBD2 (6 bases). V lost 1 base and J 7 bases, leaving 10 bases between the germline ends. The CDR3 runs 14 residues. The germline CDR1 and CDR2 sequences are PRHDT and FYEKMQ (reference sequence). Written as DNA, the CDR3 is TGTGCCAGCAGCTTAGTGGTTAGCGGCGGGGAGCTGTTTTTT. It yields the protein CASSLVVSGGELFF.

The J gene is TRBJ1-1, the V gene TRBV19; TRBD1 might be the D (6 bases). The CDR3 spans 15 residues. CDR1 is LNHDA and CDR2 is SQIVND in the germline V gene (reference sequence). V gave up 3 bases and J gave up 2 bases, with 13 bases separating them. CDR3 sequence: CASSIFSTGNTEAFF. CDR3 coding DNA: TGTGCCAGTAGTATTTTCTCGACAGGCAACACTGAAGCTTTCTTT.

This chain connects TRBV29-1 to TRBJ2-1; 10 bases agree with TRBD2. Germline trimming cut 3 bases from V and 5 bases from J; bases unmatched to any gene: 19. This CDR3 is built from 19 residues. Germline assignment: CDR1 SQVTM and CDR2 ANQGSEA. Here the CDR3 DNA reads TGCAGCGTTGATATGTTTCCCCCACAAATAGCGGGGGGAGACAATGAGCAGTTCTTC. It yields the protein CSVDMFPPQIAGGDNEQFF.

This chain connects TRBV5-1 to TRBJ2-2; 12 nucleotides agree with TRBD2. Losses at the gene ends were 1 base for V and 6 bases for J; bases not matched to a gene: 7. The CDR3 runs to 17 residues. Germline V CDR1 and CDR2: SGHRS, YFSETQ. CDR3 sequence: CASSLSPSGGASGELFF. Written as DNA, the CDR3 is TGCGCCAGCAGCTTGTCTCCTAGCGGGGGGGCGTCCGGGGAGCTGTTTTTT.

This chain links TRBV7-9 with TRBJ1-3, with 7 bases aligning to TRBD1. This CDR3 has 16 amino acids. Trimming cost V 1 base and J 4 bases; bases outside gene matches: 7. The germline gives CDR1 SEHNR, CDR2 FQNEAQ (reference sequence). CDR3 DNA sequence: TGTGCCAGCAGCTTAGGAGACAGGGTCTACGGAAACACCATATATTTT. Translating it yields CASSLGDRVYGNTIYF.

The genes are TRBV19 and TRBJ2-7; no reliable D call. The germline CDR1 and CDR2 sequences are LNHDA and SQIVND (reference sequence). With 1 base removed from V and 2 bases from J, the gap between germline ends came to 9 bases. The CDR3 has 14 residues. Here the CDR3 DNA reads TGTGCCAGTAGTATAGGCGGCGGCCCCTACGAGCAGTACTTC. Its protein product is CASSIGGGPYEQYF.

CDR3 protein: CASRGTSGEEPYYNEQFF. The CDR3, as DNA: TGTGCCAGCAGAGGGACTAGCGGGGAGGAACCCTACTACAATGAGCAGTTCTTC. The gene calls are TRBV13 and TRBJ2-1; TRBD2 matches 13 bases. This CDR3 has 18 amino acids. In germline, CDR1 is PRHDT, CDR2 FYEKMQ (reference sequence). V lost 6 bases and J lost 3; bases outside the gene matches: 11. The variable domain in full, completed from reference TRBV13 and TRBJ2-1, reads AAGVIQSPRHLIKEKRETATLKCYPIPRHDTVYWYQQGPGQDPQFLISFYEKMQSDKGSIPDRFSAQQFSDYHSELNMSSLELGDSALYFCASRGTSGEEPYYNEQFFGPGTRLTVL.

This chain joins TRBV2 and TRBJ1-1; D is ambiguous. CDR1 SNHLY and CDR2 FYNNEI come from the germline V gene. V lost 3 bases and J lost 0, with 5 bases in between. The CDR3 has 13 residues. The CDR3 region has the DNA TGTGCCAGCAGTGACGGGGTGAACACTGAAGCTTTCTTT. Amino acids: CASSDGVNTEAFF.

The chain links TRBV5-1 to TRBJ1-1; tentatively, D is TRBD1 (6 bases). The CDR3 is made up of 15 amino acids. Germline CDR1 is SGHRS and CDR2 is YFSETQ. Trimming stripped 0 bases from V and 1 base from J, with 10 bases between. This CDR3 is CASSLVGGQNTEAFF. The CDR3 DNA reads as TGCGCCAGCAGCTTGGTTGGGGGCCAGAACACTGAAGCTTTCTTT.

This chain links TRBV9 with TRBJ2-1; 13 nucleotides line up with TRBD2. Germline-derived CDR1 and CDR2 are SGDLS and YYNGEE. J lost 7 bases, V lost 1 base, and 5 bases had no gene match. The CDR3 covers 16 residues. DNA for the CDR3: TGTGCCAGCAGCGTAATGGGGACTAGCGGGGTAAATGAGCAGTTCTTC. Protein: CASSVMGTSGVNEQFF.

This clone was observed once. CDR3 residues: CASSESGRNTGELFF. CDR3 nucleotide sequence: TGTGCCAGCAGCGAGAGCGGTCGGAACACCGGGGAGCTGTTTTTT. This chain uses TRBV7-9 with TRBJ2-2; maybe TRBD2 (5 bases). V was clipped by 5 bases and J by 1 base, with 11 bases between them. Per the germline V gene, CDR1 is SEHNR and CDR2 is FQNEAQ (reference sequence). The CDR3 is 15 amino acids.

The J gene is TRBJ1-2, the V gene TRBV4-1, with D maybe TRBD1 (6 bases). Germline assignment: CDR1 MGHRA and CDR2 YSYEKL. V dropped 0 bases and J dropped 5 bases, with 16 bases sitting between them. The CDR3 has 16 residues. In nucleotides, the CDR3 is TGCGCCAGCAGCCAAGAGGCCCGGGGGGCAAGGTATGGCTACACCTTC. Amino acids: CASSQEARGARYGYTF.

The rearrangement uses TRBV7-8 and TRBJ1-1; D is uncertain. Looked up from germline, CDR1 is SGHVS and CDR2 is FQNEAQ. This CDR3 comprises 15 residues. Trimming left V 5 bases short and J 3 bases short, with 16 bases between. CDR3: CASSPRRGKYTEAFF. For the CDR3, the DNA is TGTGCCAGCAGCCCGCGCCGCGGCAAATACACTGAAGCTTTCTTT.

The V call is TRBV2, the J call TRBJ1-5; no clear D gene. This CDR3 is 14 amino acids long. The V end was cut by 3 bases, the J end by 7 bases, with 13 bases between. Germline values: CDR1 SNHLY, CDR2 FYNNEI. CDR3 region: CASSDLAAWQPQHF. DNA for the CDR3: TGTGCCAGCAGTGACTTAGCGGCTTGGCAGCCCCAGCATTTT. Complete variable domain (other parts from reference TRBV2 and TRBJ1-5): EPEVTQTPSHQVTQMGQEVILRCVPISNHLYFYWYRQILGQKVEFLVSFYNNEISEKSEIFDDQFSVERPDGSNFTLKIRSTKLEDSAMYFCASSDLAAWQPQHFGDGTRLSIL.

The chain employs TRBV6-2 or TRBV6-3 and TRBJ2-7; 8 bases align to TRBD1. Germline CDR1 is MNHEY and CDR2 is SVGEGT. The CDR3 runs to 14 residues. V shed 1 base and J 3 bases; nucleotides not matched to a gene: 2. This CDR3 reads CASSYWTGRYEQYF. The DNA of the CDR3 is TGTGCCAGCAGTTACTGGACAGGGCGCTACGAGCAGTACTTC.

This rearrangement joins TRBV12-2 to TRBJ2-7; TRBD1 was called by the table and not checked on the DNA. TRBV12-2 is termed a pseudogene. The CDR3 consists of 14 residues. CDR3 sequence (DNA): TGTGCAAGTCGCTTAGCGGTCAGGGGTTACGAGCAGTACTTC. This gives the protein CASRLAVRGYEQYF.

This clone has just a few counts. V gene TRBV11-2 combines with J gene TRBJ2-3; 12 nucleotides align to TRBD2. J lost 2 bases, V lost 5 bases, and 8 bases had no gene match. Per the germline V gene, CDR1 is SGHAT and CDR2 is FQNNGV. The CDR3 loop spans 17 amino acids. This CDR3 reads CASSAGTSGLPTDTQYF. DNA for the CDR3: TGTGCCAGCAGCGCCGGGACTAGCGGGTTACCCACAGATACGCAGTATTTT.

J is TRBJ1-2 and V is TRBV7-2; 7 bases are a match to TRBD1. The V and J ends lost 5 bases and 0 bases, in that order; junction bases with no gene match: 6. Germline V gene lookup returns CDR1 SGHTA and CDR2 FQGNSA. The length of the CDR3 is 15 residues. CDR3 in DNA: TGTGCCAGCAGCGCGTCGGACAGGTCTAACTATGGCTACACCTTC. This gives the protein CASSASDRSNYGYTF.

This clone was seen just once. The genes are TRBV11-3 and TRBJ2-1; 8 bases are a match to TRBD2. CDR1 and CDR2 (germline): SGHNT, YENEEA. CDR3 length equals 14 residues. Germline trimming cut 2 bases from V and 5 bases from J; bases unmatched to any gene: 2. This chain's CDR3 is CASSLSGGDNEQFF. The CDR3 nucleotides are TGTGCCAGCAGCTTATCGGGAGGGGACAATGAGCAGTTCTTC.

The chain recombines TRBV24-1 with TRBJ2-7, with TRBD1 identical over 7 bases. The V segment lost 3 bases and the J segment 2 bases; nucleotides outside the gene matches: 6. This CDR3 has 15 residues. Germline assignment: CDR1 KGHDR and CDR2 SFDVKD. The CDR3 sequence is CATSDPRQGAYEQYF. CDR3 DNA sequence: TGTGCCACCAGTGATCCCCGACAGGGAGCCTACGAGCAGTACTTC.

The V gene is TRBV11-2, the J gene TRBJ1-1; 7 bases are a match to TRBD1. Germline assignment: CDR1 SGHAT and CDR2 FQNNGV. This CDR3 contains 14 residues. Unmatched junction bases numbered 6, after V lost 5 bases and J lost 3 bases. CDR3 coding DNA: TGTGCCAGCAGCCCAGGGGGAATATACACTGAAGCTTTCTTT. Translating it yields CASSPGGIYTEAFF.

The genes are TRBV13 and TRBJ1-2, with D tentatively TRBD1 (6 bases). This CDR3 region has 17 residues. Trimming removed 5 bases from V and 0 bases from J, with 19 bases in between. Germline V lookup: CDR1 PRHDT, CDR2 FYEKMQ (reference sequence). The CDR3 region has the DNA TGTGCCAGCAGCCCCCAAGGGGGGAGGGAACCTAACTATGGCTACACCTTC. It encodes CASSPQGGREPNYGYTF.

Here the CDR3 DNA reads TGTGCCAGCAGCCCCTCCGGGACAGGGTCCCAATGGGGGGAGCAGTACTTC. Its protein is CASSPSGTGSQWGEQYF. The chain joins TRBV3-1 (or the pseudogene TRBV3-2) to TRBJ2-7; 9 bases map to TRBD1. Losses at the gene ends were 4 bases for V and 7 bases for J; bases not matched to a gene: 17. The length of the CDR3 is 17 residues. Germline CDR1 is LGHDT and CDR2 is YNNKEL (reference sequence).